Below, one T cell receptor beta chain is given with its context. Repertoires were generated with immunoSEQ multiplex PCR, while TCRdb's copy carries only in-frame clones and drops some. The data contain approximately 310,000 clones, less than 85% of them singletons. This entry is derived from a study of blood T cell repertoires in COVID-19. The CDR3 extends over 17 amino acids. Sequenced material: PBMCs or T cells enriched from blood (not recorded which). The chain has TRBV12-2 and TRBJ2-7; no DNA check was done on the table's D call, TRBD2. TRBV12-2 is marked as a pseudogene. This TCR was recovered from a woman between 25 and 40 years old who had been exposed to COVID-19. The CDR3: CASRPRTSGGWSYEQYF. The CDR3 coding sequence is TGTGCAAGTCGCCCGCGGACTAGCGGTGGTTGGTCCTACGAGCAGTACTTC.